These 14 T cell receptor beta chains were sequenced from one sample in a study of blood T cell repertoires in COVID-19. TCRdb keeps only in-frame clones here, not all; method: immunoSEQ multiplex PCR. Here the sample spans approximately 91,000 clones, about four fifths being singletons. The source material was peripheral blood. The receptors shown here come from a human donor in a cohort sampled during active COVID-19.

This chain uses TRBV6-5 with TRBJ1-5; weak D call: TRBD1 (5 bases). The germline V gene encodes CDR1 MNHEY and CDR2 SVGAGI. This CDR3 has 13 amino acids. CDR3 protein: CAGGGTGRSPQHF. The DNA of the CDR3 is TGTGCTGGGGGGGGGACTGGGAGATCGCCCCAGCATTTT.

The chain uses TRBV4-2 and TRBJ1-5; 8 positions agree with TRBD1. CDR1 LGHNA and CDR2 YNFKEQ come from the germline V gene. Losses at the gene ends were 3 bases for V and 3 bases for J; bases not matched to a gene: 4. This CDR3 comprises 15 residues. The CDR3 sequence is CASSQGQVANQPQHF. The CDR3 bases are TGTGCCAGCAGCCAGGGACAGGTGGCCAATCAGCCCCAGCATTTT.

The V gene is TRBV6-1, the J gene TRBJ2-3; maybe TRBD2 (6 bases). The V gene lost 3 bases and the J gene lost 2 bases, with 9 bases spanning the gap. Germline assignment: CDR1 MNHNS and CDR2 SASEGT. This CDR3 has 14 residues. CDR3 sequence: CASSEAGTTDTQYF. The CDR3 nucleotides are TGTGCCAGCAGTGAGGCGGGAACCACAGATACGCAGTATTTT.

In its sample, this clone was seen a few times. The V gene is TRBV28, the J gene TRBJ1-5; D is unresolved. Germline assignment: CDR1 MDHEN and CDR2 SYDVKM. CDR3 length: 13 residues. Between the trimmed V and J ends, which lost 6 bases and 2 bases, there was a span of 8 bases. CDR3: CASRKPGNQPQHF. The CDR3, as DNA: TGTGCCAGCAGGAAACCAGGCAATCAGCCCCAGCATTTT.

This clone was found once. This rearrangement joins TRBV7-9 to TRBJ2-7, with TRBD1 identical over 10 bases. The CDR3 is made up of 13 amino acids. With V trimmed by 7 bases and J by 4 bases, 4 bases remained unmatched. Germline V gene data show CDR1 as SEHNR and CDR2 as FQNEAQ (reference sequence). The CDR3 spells CASTGQGGYEQYF. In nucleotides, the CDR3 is TGTGCCAGCACCGGACAGGGGGGTTACGAGCAGTACTTC.

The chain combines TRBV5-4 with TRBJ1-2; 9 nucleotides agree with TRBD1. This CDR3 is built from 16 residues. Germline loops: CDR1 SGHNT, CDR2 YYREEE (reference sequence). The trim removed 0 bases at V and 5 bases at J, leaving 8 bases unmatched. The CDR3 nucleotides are TGTGCCAGCAGCTTGGTGGGAGGGGACAGGGAATATGGCTACACCTTC. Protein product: CASSLVGGDREYGYTF.

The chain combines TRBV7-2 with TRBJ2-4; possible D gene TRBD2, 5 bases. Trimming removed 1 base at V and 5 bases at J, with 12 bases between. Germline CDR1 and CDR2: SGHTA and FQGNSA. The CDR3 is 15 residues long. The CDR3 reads CASSLVSLGENIQYF. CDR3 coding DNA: TGTGCCAGCAGCTTAGTGTCGTTGGGAGAAAACATTCAGTACTTC.

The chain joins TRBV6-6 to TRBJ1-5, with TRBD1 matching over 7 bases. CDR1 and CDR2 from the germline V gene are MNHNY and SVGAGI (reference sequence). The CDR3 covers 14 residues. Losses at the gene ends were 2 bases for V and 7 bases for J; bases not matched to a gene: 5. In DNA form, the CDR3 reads TGTGCCAGCAGTTACGCGTCCAGGGGGCAGCCCCAGCATTTT. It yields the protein CASSYASRGQPQHF.

The CDR3 is CAHNREFGEQYF. CDR3 nucleotides: TGTGCCCACAACAGGGAATTCGGCGAGCAGTACTTC. The V call is TRBV30, the J call TRBJ2-7; weak D call: TRBD1 (6 bases). V shed 8 bases and J shed 6 bases, with 17 bases lying between them. Per the germline V gene, CDR1 is GTSNPN and CDR2 is SVGIG (reference sequence). The CDR3 loop spans 12 amino acids.

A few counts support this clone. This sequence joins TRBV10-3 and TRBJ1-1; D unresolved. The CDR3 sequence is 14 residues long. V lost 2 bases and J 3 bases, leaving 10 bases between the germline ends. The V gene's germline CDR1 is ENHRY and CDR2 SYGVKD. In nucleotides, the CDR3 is TGTGCCATCAGTGAGACTGGGAGGGACACTGAAGCTTTCTTT. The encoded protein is CAISETGRDTEAFF.

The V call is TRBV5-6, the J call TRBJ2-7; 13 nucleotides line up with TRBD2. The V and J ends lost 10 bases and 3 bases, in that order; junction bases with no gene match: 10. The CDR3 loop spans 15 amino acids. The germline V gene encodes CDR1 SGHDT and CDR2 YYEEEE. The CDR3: CASSRGLAGSYEQYF. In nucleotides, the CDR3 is TGTGCCTCCAGCCGGGGACTAGCGGGAAGCTACGAGCAGTACTTC. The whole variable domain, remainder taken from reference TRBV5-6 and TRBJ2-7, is DAGVTQSPTHLIKTRGQQVTLRCSPKSGHDTVSWYQQALGQGPQFIFQYYEEEERQRGNFPDRFSGHQFPNYSSELNVNALLLGDSALYLCASSRGLAGSYEQYFGPGTRLTVT.

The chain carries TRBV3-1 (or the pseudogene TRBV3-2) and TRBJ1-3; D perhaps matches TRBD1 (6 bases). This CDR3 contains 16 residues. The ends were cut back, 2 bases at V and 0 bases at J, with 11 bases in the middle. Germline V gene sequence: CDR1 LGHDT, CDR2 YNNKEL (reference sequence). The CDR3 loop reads CASSQTQGGSGNTIYF. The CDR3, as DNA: TGTGCCAGCAGCCAAACGCAAGGGGGCTCTGGAAACACCATATATTTT.

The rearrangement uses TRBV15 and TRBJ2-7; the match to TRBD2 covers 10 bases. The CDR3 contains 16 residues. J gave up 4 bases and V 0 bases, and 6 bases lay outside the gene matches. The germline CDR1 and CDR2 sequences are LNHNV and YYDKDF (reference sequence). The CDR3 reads CATSREGLAAGYEQYF. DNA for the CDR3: TGTGCCACCAGCAGAGAAGGACTAGCGGCAGGTTACGAGCAGTACTTC.

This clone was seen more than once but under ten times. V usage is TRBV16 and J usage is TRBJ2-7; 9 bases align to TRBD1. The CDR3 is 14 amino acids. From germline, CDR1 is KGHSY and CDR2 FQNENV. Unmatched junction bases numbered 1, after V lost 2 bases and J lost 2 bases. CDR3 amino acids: CASSQDRGTYEQYF. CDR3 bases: TGTGCCAGCAGCCAAGACAGGGGGACCTACGAGCAGTACTTC.